Listed below are T cell receptor beta chains from one sample, sequenced in a study of shared clonotypes between healthy human individuals. TCRdb's table, derived via immunoSEQ multiplex PCR, lists solely in-frame clones and lacks some. Of over 2 million clones listed, 90% to 95% were seen once; the top ten hold roughly 0.13%. Sequenced material: naive CD4+ T cells sorted from blood. The receptors stem from a man younger than 30 in good health. Both conserved end residues are trimmed from each CDR3. Each record gives: CDR3 protein, V gene, J gene.

CDR3aa: ASGLSLTGSNEKLF
v_gene: TRBV12-5
j_gene: TRBJ1-4

CDR3aa: ASSLLLAGRGAYEQY
v_gene: TRBV11-2
j_gene: TRBJ2-7

CDR3aa: SVVGDRSYEQY
v_gene: TRBV29-1
j_gene: TRBJ2-7

CDR3aa: AASLQSRSYNEQF
v_gene: TRBV10-3
j_gene: TRBJ2-1

CDR3aa: ASSEALNAYQPQH
v_gene: TRBV6-1
j_gene: TRBJ1-5

CDR3aa: ASRKKQGSDEQY
v_gene: TRBV5-4
j_gene: TRBJ2-7

CDR3aa: ASSLGGPFYEQY
v_gene: TRBV5-4
j_gene: TRBJ2-7

CDR3aa: ARRQGIASGYT
v_gene: TRBV25-1
j_gene: TRBJ1-2

CDR3aa: ASSYPGQGSYEQY
v_gene: TRBV6-6
j_gene: TRBJ2-7

CDR3aa: ASSYQLNTEAF
v_gene: TRBV27
j_gene: TRBJ1-1

CDR3aa: ASGTLGPPLGRQY
v_gene: TRBV11-2
j_gene: TRBJ2-7

CDR3aa: ASGPLSTDTQY
v_gene: TRBV12-5
j_gene: TRBJ2-3

CDR3aa: ASNDYNSPLH
v_gene: TRBV6-5
j_gene: TRBJ1-6

CDR3aa: ASRDREGYSPLH
v_gene: TRBV6-5
j_gene: TRBJ1-6

CDR3aa: ASGLVFGETQY
v_gene: TRBV12-5
j_gene: TRBJ2-5

CDR3aa: ASNGQGIYEQY
v_gene: TRBV6-7
j_gene: TRBJ2-7

CDR3aa: ASSSPDRADYEQY
v_gene: TRBV11-2
j_gene: .

CDR3aa: ASSQVISGSTDTQY
v_gene: TRBV4-3
j_gene: TRBJ2-3

CDR3aa: ASSMGGSGANVLT
v_gene: TRBV19
j_gene: TRBJ2-6

CDR3aa: ASSERPGFRVEQY
v_gene: TRBV9
j_gene: TRBJ2-7

CDR3aa: ASSLGQPYEQY
v_gene: TRBV28
j_gene: TRBJ2-7

CDR3aa: ASSLGTGVKNTEAF
v_gene: TRBV5-1
j_gene: TRBJ1-1

CDR3aa: ASSYSPASSYEQY
v_gene: TRBV6-5
j_gene: TRBJ2-7

CDR3aa: ASSERGLGVPEAF
v_gene: TRBV6-1
j_gene: TRBJ1-1

CDR3aa: ASSPTPTGNQPQH
v_gene: TRBV18
j_gene: TRBJ1-5

CDR3aa: ASSLGQVAYNEQF
v_gene: TRBV5-1
j_gene: TRBJ2-1

CDR3aa: ASSLGIYNEQF
v_gene: TRBV5-4
j_gene: TRBJ2-1

CDR3aa: ASSPVLRGYT
v_gene: TRBV2
j_gene: TRBJ1-2

CDR3aa: ASSAVTGGGEQY
v_gene: TRBV9
j_gene: TRBJ2-7

CDR3aa: ASSEGLENEQF
v_gene: TRBV10-1
j_gene: TRBJ2-1

CDR3aa: ASSPDNTGELF
v_gene: TRBV7-2
j_gene: TRBJ2-2

CDR3aa: ASSESGDNTEAF
v_gene: TRBV25-1
j_gene: TRBJ1-1

CDR3aa: ASSGYLAASYNEQF
v_gene: TRBV25-1
j_gene: TRBJ2-1

CDR3aa: ASSQSLQGHSPLH
v_gene: TRBV4-1
j_gene: TRBJ1-6

CDR3aa: ASRTGTGDYNEQF
v_gene: TRBV6-1
j_gene: TRBJ2-1

CDR3aa: ASSPGAGKETQY
v_gene: TRBV18
j_gene: TRBJ2-5

CDR3aa: ASSDRGGYNYGYT
v_gene: TRBV6-1
j_gene: TRBJ1-2

CDR3aa: ASSKGLAGGADTQY
v_gene: TRBV21-1
j_gene: TRBJ2-3

CDR3aa: AWSLKRNTKGNTIY
v_gene: TRBV30
j_gene: TRBJ1-3

CDR3aa: ASRTSTGTQY
v_gene: TRBV27
j_gene: TRBJ2-5

CDR3aa: ASSIWDTRAHQPQH
v_gene: TRBV19
j_gene: TRBJ1-5

CDR3aa: ASSPGVGNQPQH
v_gene: TRBV23-1
j_gene: TRBJ1-5

CDR3aa: ASSRGPLAESSYEQY
v_gene: TRBV5-1
j_gene: TRBJ2-7

CDR3aa: ALMPPDSYEQY
v_gene: TRBV6-1
j_gene: TRBJ2-7

CDR3aa: ASSFRGGQQY
v_gene: TRBV7-2
j_gene: TRBJ2-7

CDR3aa: ASRWDRTDGYT
v_gene: TRBV5-1
j_gene: TRBJ1-2